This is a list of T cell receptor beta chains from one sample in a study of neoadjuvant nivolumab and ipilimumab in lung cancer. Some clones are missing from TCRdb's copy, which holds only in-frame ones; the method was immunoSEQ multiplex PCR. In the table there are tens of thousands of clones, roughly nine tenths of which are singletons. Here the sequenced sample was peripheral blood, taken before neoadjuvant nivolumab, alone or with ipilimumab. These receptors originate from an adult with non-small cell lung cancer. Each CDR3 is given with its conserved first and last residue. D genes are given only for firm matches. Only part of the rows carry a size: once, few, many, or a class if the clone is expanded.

TGTGCCAGCAGAGGACTAGCGGGGTCCTACGAGCAGTACTTC,CASRGLAGSYEQYF,TRBV25-1,TRBD2,-,14,TRBJ2-7
TGCGCCAGCCACGACAGCTCTGGGGCCAACGTCCTGACTTTC,CASHDSSGANVLTF,TRBV5-1,-,-,14,TRBJ2-6
TGTGCCAGCAGTTTAAGTGTGGACTATGGCTACACCTTC,CASSLSVDYGYTF,TRBV28,-,-,13,TRBJ1-2
TGTGCCAGCAGCTTAGCGATGGGGGGCGGGGCTGGGGCCAACGTCCTGACTTTC,CASSLAMGGGAGANVLTF,TRBV7-2,-,-,18,TRBJ2-6
TGTGCCAGCAGGAACCCGGACAGACAAGAGACCCAGTACTTC,CASRNPDRQETQYF,TRBV6-5,-,-,14,TRBJ2-5
TGCGCCAGCAGTTGGGCAACCGGGGAGCTGTTTTTT,CASSWATGELFF,TRBV10-2,-,-,12,TRBJ2-2
TGTGCCAGCAGCGTTGGGGGGCTAGGCACCGGGGAGCTGTTTTTT,CASSVGGLGTGELFF,TRBV9,-,once,15,TRBJ2-2
TGTGCCAGTAGTAACTTCGGTAGCGGGAGTCCGCCCTACGAGCAGTACTTC,CASSNFGSGSPPYEQYF,TRBV19,TRBD2,-,17,TRBJ2-7
TGCAGCGTTGAAGCGACAGGGGGAGGCTATGGCTACACCTTC,CSVEATGGGYGYTF,TRBV29-1,TRBD1,-,14,TRBJ1-2
TGTGCCAGCAGCTTAAGCGGGACGGGGGTAGAGACCCAGTACTTC,CASSLSGTGVETQYF,TRBV5-4,TRBD2,once,15,TRBJ2-5
TGTGCCAGCAGCCCCGGAACGACAGGGTATGAGGGTGGCTACACCTTC,CASSPGTTGYEGGYTF,TRBV13,TRBD1,-,16,TRBJ1-2
TGTGCCAGCAGCCCGGACATGGTCAATCAGCCCCAGCATTTT,CASSPDMVNQPQHF,TRBV7-9,-,once,14,TRBJ1-5
TGCGCCAGCAGCTTGGCCCCTCCTAGCGGCACAGATACGCAGTATTTT,CASSLAPPSGTDTQYF,TRBV5-1,-,-,16,TRBJ2-3
TGTGCCACCAGCAGAGGGGGACAGGGAGCCACCGGGGAGCTGTTTTTT,CATSRGGQGATGELFF,TRBV15,TRBD1,-,16,TRBJ2-2
TGTGCCAGCAGCTTAGTGGACAGGGGATATGGCTACACCTTC,CASSLVDRGYGYTF,TRBV7-2,TRBD1,-,14,TRBJ1-2
TGTGCCAGCAGCCAAGACCTCCTAGCGGGAGGAAGCACAGATACGCAGTATTTT,CASSQDLLAGGSTDTQYF,TRBV4-2,TRBD2,-,18,TRBJ2-3
TGTGCCAGCTCACCACAAATTCCTCAGGGGCGGATAGCAACTAATGAAAAACTGTTTTTT,CASSPQIPQGRIATNEKLFF,TRBV18,-,-,20,TRBJ1-4
TGCGCCAGCAGCTTGATCGGTGCAACTAATGAAAAACTGTTTTTT,CASSLIGATNEKLFF,TRBV5-1,-,-,15,TRBJ1-4
TGCAGCGTTGTGGGGGTCTCTAGCACAGATACGCAGTATTTT,CSVVGVSSTDTQYF,TRBV29-1,-,-,14,TRBJ2-3
TGTGCCAGCAGTGAGGTCGTAAAGAACACCGGGGAGCTGTTTTTT,CASSEVVKNTGELFF,TRBV6-1,-,-,15,TRBJ2-2
TGTGCCTGGAGTTTTAACGCTAGGGGCAATGAGCAGTTCTTC,CAWSFNARGNEQFF,TRBV30,-,-,14,TRBJ2-1
TGTGCCAGCAGACCTAGCGGGTCCTACGAGCAGTACTTC,CASRPSGSYEQYF,TRBV6-1,TRBD2,-,13,TRBJ2-7
TGTGCCAGCAGCCTTAGACGAAAAGGAGACATTCAGTACTTC,CASSLRRKGDIQYF,TRBV7-3,-,-,14,TRBJ2-4
TGTGCCAGCAGCTCGTCGGACAGGGCCAACTATGGCTACACCTTC,CASSSSDRANYGYTF,TRBV5-6,TRBD1,-,15,TRBJ1-2
TGTGCCAGCAGCTTAGGGTCGGCTCAAAAGCCCCAGCATTTT,CASSLGSAQKPQHF,TRBV7-2,-,-,14,TRBJ1-5
TGCACCAGCAGCCAATTAGTCGGGATCCCCTCCCGGGAGGGCAATGAGCAGTTCTTC,CTSSQLVGIPSREGNEQFF,TRBV1,-,-,19,TRBJ2-1
TGTGCCAGCTCACCGGCCCTAGCGGGAGTAGAGACCGGGGAGCTGTTTTTT,CASSPALAGVETGELFF,TRBV18,TRBD2,-,17,TRBJ2-2
TGTGCCAGCAGAAAGCGGGTTAGCTCCTACAATGAGCAGTTCTTC,CASRKRVSSYNEQFF,TRBV5-6,-,-,15,TRBJ2-1
TGTGCCAGCAGTGGGCGAGATGAAAAACTGTTTTTT,CASSGRDEKLFF,TRBV2,-,-,12,TRBJ1-4
TGTGCCAGCAGCTTAGGTAGCGACAATGAGCAGTTCTTC,CASSLGSDNEQFF,TRBV7-7,-,-,13,TRBJ2-1
TGTGCCATCAGTTTTGGGGCAGGGGACGAGCAGTACTTC,CAISFGAGDEQYF,TRBV10-3,-,-,13,TRBJ2-7
TGTGCCAGCAGTTACTCCCTTGTTGGCTACGAGCAGTACTTC,CASSYSLVGYEQYF,TRBV6-5,-,-,14,TRBJ2-7
TGTGCCTGGAGTAAGGGATCGGGCTACGAGCAGTACTTC,CAWSKGSGYEQYF,TRBV30,-,-,13,TRBJ2-7
TGTGCCAGCAGCAGTTGGACAGAGAAAACCTACGAGCAGTACTTC,CASSSWTEKTYEQYF,TRBV7-8,-,-,15,TRBJ2-7
TGTGCCAGCAGCCCCTCAGGGGACATGGACAATGAGCAGTTCTTC,CASSPSGDMDNEQFF,TRBV7-7,-,-,15,TRBJ2-1
TGTGCCAGTAGTATAGCGTCGGCGGGAGCCGCCTACGAGCAGTACTTC,CASSIASAGAAYEQYF,TRBV19,TRBD2,-,16,TRBJ2-7
TGTGCCAGCAGCTTAAGACAGGGAGGGGTAGCTTTCTTT,CASSLRQGGVAFF,TRBV7-6,TRBD1,-,13,TRBJ1-1
TGTGCCAGCAGCTCGGCGACAGGGGGAATTTACGAGCAGTACTTC,CASSSATGGIYEQYF,TRBV7-6,TRBD1,once,15,TRBJ2-7
TGTGCCTGGAGTGGGTTCGGGCCCCGGGCAATGAACACTGAAGCTTTCTTT,CAWSGFGPRAMNTEAFF,TRBV30,-,-,17,TRBJ1-1
TGCAGCGTTGTAACAGCTACACAAGAGACCCAGTACTTC,CSVVTATQETQYF,TRBV29-1,-,-,13,TRBJ2-5
TGTGCCAGCAGCCAAGACAGGGTTCCCTACGAGCAGTACTTC,CASSQDRVPYEQYF,TRBV7-9,TRBD1,-,14,TRBJ2-7
TGTGCCACCGGTCTTTACGAGCAGTACTTC,CATGLYEQYF,TRBV28,-,-,10,TRBJ2-7
TGTGCCAGCAGCTTGGGGGGGACTAGCGGGATCACAGATACGCAGTATTTT,CASSLGGTSGITDTQYF,TRBV5-8,TRBD2,-,17,TRBJ2-3
TGTGCCAGTAGTATAACTAGCGGGGGACGCCATACGCAGTATTTT,CASSITSGGRHTQYF,TRBV19,TRBD2,once,15,TRBJ2-3
TGTGCCAGCTCAGTTTCGGAATACACTGGAAACACCATATATTTT,CASSVSEYTGNTIYF,TRBV18,-,-,15,TRBJ1-3
TGTGCCTGGGGGCACCTTGCGGGAGGGAGGGGGCTCACAGATACGCAGTATTTT,CAWGHLAGGRGLTDTQYF,TRBV30,TRBD2,-,18,TRBJ2-3
TGCGCCAGCAGCCAAGATTGGGGGTACTCTGGAAACACCATATATTTT,CASSQDWGYSGNTIYF,TRBV4-3,-,-,16,TRBJ1-3
TGTGCCACCACAGGGGACACAGATACGCAGTATTTT,CATTGDTDTQYF,TRBV10-3,TRBD1,once,12,TRBJ2-3
TGTGCCAGCAGCTGGTCCGGGACAGGGTCCTACGAGCAGTACTTC,CASSWSGTGSYEQYF,TRBV5-4,TRBD1,-,15,TRBJ2-7
TGCGCCAGCAGTGAGTCGACTAGCGGGAGTCCAGATACGCAGTATTTT,CASSESTSGSPDTQYF,TRBV10-2,TRBD2,-,16,TRBJ2-3
TGTGCCAGCAGCTTAGCACAGGGGAATGAGCAGTTCTTC,CASSLAQGNEQFF,TRBV11-2,TRBD1,-,13,TRBJ2-1
TGTGCCAGCAGCCCGGGGCAGCTCTACGAGCAGTACTTC,CASSPGQLYEQYF,TRBV7-3,-,-,13,TRBJ2-7
TGTGCCAGCAGCTTCGACACTATGAGAATGTACTTC,CASSFDTMRMYF,TRBV11-2,-,-,12,TRBJ2-7
TGCGCCAGCAGCCCCATAGGGCAGGAGACCCAGTACTTC,CASSPIGQETQYF,TRBV5-1,-,-,13,TRBJ2-5
TGCGCCAGCAGCCACGGACAGGGGGCAGAGACCCAGTACTTC,CASSHGQGAETQYF,TRBV4-1,TRBD1,-,14,TRBJ2-5
TGTGCCAGTCCCTCTCAGGGGGAAGGCTTTGGGGATACGCAGTATTTT,CASPSQGEGFGDTQYF,TRBV19,TRBD1,-,16,TRBJ2-3
TGTGCCAGCAGCCCCAGGGGGCAATCGGGAAACACCATATATTTT,CASSPRGQSGNTIYF,TRBV7-2,TRBD1,-,15,TRBJ1-3